The 11 T cell receptor beta chains reported below all come from one sample, sequenced in a study of OX40 agonist ivuxolimab in advanced cancers. TCRdb's copy holds only in-frame clones and misses some; the assay was immunoSEQ multiplex PCR. Of around 18,000 clones in the sample, around 70% are singletons; the top ten hold approximately 25%. Sequenced here: CD4+ or CD8+ T cells sorted from blood, sampled in a trial of the OX40 agonist ivuxolimab. The receptors shown here come from an adult with an advanced solid tumor such as melanoma, head and neck, liver or kidney cancer.

The CDR3 is CASTVDRTYEETQYF. The CDR3 DNA reads as TGCGCCAGCACCGTCGACAGAACATACGAAGAGACCCAGTACTTC. The chain has TRBV5-1 and TRBJ2-5; D perhaps matches TRBD1 (5 bases). The CDR3 extends over 15 amino acids. Germline-derived CDR1 and CDR2 are SGHRS and YFSETQ. The V end lost 6 bases, the J end lost 3 bases, and 18 bases lay between the germline ends.

CDR3 sequence: CASNDPPGGELFF. The CDR3 bases are TGTGCCAGTAATGACCCCCCAGGAGGGGAGCTGTTTTTT. The V gene is TRBV19, the J gene TRBJ2-2; the D is unclear. The CDR3 is made up of 13 amino acids. In germline, CDR1 is LNHDA, CDR2 SQIVND (reference sequence). The germline V and J ends were trimmed by 7 bases and 8 bases, with 14 bases remaining between them.

Of note for this clone: One base separates it from a far larger clone, so it is likely a read error. The chain employs TRBV4-2 and TRBJ1-2, with unresolved D. This CDR3 has 11 amino acids. Germline CDR1 reads LGHNA; CDR2 reads YNFKEQ. V shed 5 bases and J shed 6 bases, with 7 bases lying between them. Here the CDR3 DNA reads TGTGCCAGCAGCTACATGGATGGCTACACCTTC. Translation gives CASSYMDGYTF.

A word on this clone: A junction boundary mismatches the germline segment, possibly from a read error. The rearrangement joins TRBV7-2 to TRBJ2-3; a weak D match, TRBD2 (6 bases). CDR3 size: 15 residues. The germline CDR1 and CDR2 sequences are SGHTA and FQGNSA. The CDR3 bases are TGCGCCAGCAGCCAAGACGCGGGGATCGCAGATACGCAGTATTTT. Amino acid sequence: CASSQDAGIADTQYF.

This chain joins TRBV11-2 and TRBJ2-7, with D tentatively TRBD1 or TRBD2 (5 bases each). The V and J ends lost 0 bases and 0 bases respectively, with 18 bases between them. This CDR3 spans 18 amino acids. CDR1 and CDR2 from the germline V gene are SGHAT and FQNNGV. The CDR3 nucleotides are TGTGCCAGCAGCTTAGAAGCTTTGGGACCCAGGAGCTCCTACGAGCAGTACTTC. This gives the protein CASSLEALGPRSSYEQYF.

This clone is deemed medium-sized (0.01 to 0.1%). The chain is built from TRBV4-3 and TRBJ2-7; TRBD1 matches at 8 bases. V was pared by 1 base and J by 3 bases, with 5 bases of the junction left unmatched. CDR3 length: 15 residues. Germline lookup yields CDR1 LGHNA and CDR2 YSLEER. In DNA, the CDR3 is TGCGCCAGCAGCCAAGGACAGGGGACCTACTACGAGCAGTACTTC. Its protein is CASSQGQGTYYEQYF.

This clone has a handful of counts. This chain connects TRBV21-1 to TRBJ2-5; the table names TRBD2, a call not compared with the DNA. TRBV21-1 is listed as a pseudogene. The CDR3 contains 13 residues. The CDR3 DNA follows: TGTGCCAGCAGCCGCGGGCCTAAAGAGACCCAGTACTTC. Protein product: CASSRGPKETQYF.

The chain links TRBV4-1 to TRBJ1-2; D gene unclear. V lost 0 bases and J 4 bases, leaving 15 bases between the germline ends. The CDR3 totals 16 residues. Per germline, CDR1 MGHRA and CDR2 YSYEKL. Here the CDR3 reads CASSQDRLNPIYGYTF. In DNA form, the CDR3 reads TGCGCCAGCAGCCAAGATCGGCTGAACCCGATCTATGGCTACACCTTC.

J is TRBJ1-2 and V is TRBV15; D gene ambiguous. This CDR3 spans 14 amino acids. Deletions cut 0 bases from V and 4 bases from J, with 9 bases between. In germline, CDR1 is LNHNV, CDR2 YYDKDF (reference sequence). The CDR3 loop reads CATSRDTQSYGYTF. CDR3 sequence (DNA): TGTGCCACCAGCAGAGATACCCAGAGCTATGGCTACACCTTC.

The chain links TRBV28 to TRBJ1-1; tentative D call: TRBD1 (5 bases). V lost 10 bases to trimming and J lost 11 bases, with 17 bases between them. This CDR3 region has 11 residues. Germline V gives CDR1 MDHEN, CDR2 SYDVKM. CDR3 sequence reads: CATSFGPGAFF. The CDR3 DNA follows: TGTGCCACGTCGTTCGGCCCAGGGGCTTTCTTT.

The count of this clone is one. This chain connects TRBV7-2 to TRBJ2-5; D is possibly TRBD2 (7 bases). The length of the CDR3 is 15 residues. The germline V gene has CDR1 SGHTA and CDR2 FQGNSA. V lost 3 bases, J lost 4 bases, and 15 bases lay in between. In DNA, the CDR3 is TGTGCCAGCAGCTTGGATTGGGGGGGCTTAGAGACCCAGTACTTC. This encodes CASSLDWGGLETQYF.